This T cell receptor (beta chain) was profiled in a study of siplizumab effects on memory and regulatory T cells. The protocol was immunoSEQ multiplex PCR, while the TCRdb copy is restricted to in-frame clones and leaves out a portion. There are more than 95,000 clones in the sample; more than 85% occur only once, and approximately 0.58% lies in the top ten. This CDR3 region has 17 residues. The V end lost 6 bases, the J end lost 3 bases, and 23 bases lay between the germline ends. In germline, CDR1 is LNHDA, CDR2 SQIVND (reference sequence). The chain uses TRBV19 and TRBJ1-1, with a possible D match to TRBD1 (5 bases). The sequenced material came from Tregs sorted from blood. This clonotype originated in a human donor in good health. The DNA of the CDR3 is TGTGCCAGTAGATCGGCGGGGAGGGGTTTCAGGTACACTGAAGCTTTCTTT. Protein sequence: CASRSAGRGFRYTEAFF.